This T cell receptor beta chain appears in the sequencing data of a study of blood T cell repertoires in COVID-19. Whole-study context: The United States, Italy and Spain supplied acute and convalescent COVID-19 samples. Sample material is recorded as cDNA or gDNA derived from T cells, B-cell-depleted T cells, or PBMCs.

Germline CDR1 is SQVTM and CDR2 is ANQGSEA. V shed 3 bases and J 4 bases; nucleotides not matched to a gene: 13. This CDR3 spans 16 amino acids. In the source study's methods: Nucleated cell counts were estimated from reference gene primer amplification. Sequencing used immunoSEQ multiplex PCR; TCRdb keeps in-frame clones, though not all of them. V, J and clone size are taken as reported in that table, and D and trimming were inferred from the DNA itself. The sample gives roughly 200,000 clones, 80% of which show up once; roughly 6.8% is in the top ten. This sequence originates from a man between 70 and 80 years old with active or convalescent COVID-19. The sample was peripheral blood. The V and J genes are TRBV29-1 and TRBJ1-2, with 8 bases aligning to TRBD1. The CDR3 DNA follows: TGCAGCGTTGAGGGTATAGACAGGGGTCGTTCCTATGGCTACACCTTC. Translation gives CSVEGIDRGRSYGYTF.